These 27 T cell receptor beta chains share one sample of origin, sequenced in a study of blood T cell repertoires in COVID-19. Profiling relied on immunoSEQ multiplex PCR, and the TCRdb table lists in-frame clones only, not all of them. The sample holds 250,000 to 400,000 clones, around 90% seen once. The sample consisted of peripheral blood. The receptor source for this set is a woman in her twenties or thirties with COVID-19, enrolled during active disease.

The rearrangement joins TRBV30 to TRBJ1-2; the D gene is possibly TRBD1 (5 bases). This CDR3 comprises 16 residues. Germline values: CDR1 GTSNPN, CDR2 SVGIG (reference sequence). Trimming took off 8 bases at V and 2 bases at J, with 24 bases between the two ends. The DNA for the CDR3 is TGTGCCGGGACTCTTGGTGGGCCTTTTTTCAACTATGGCTACACCTTC. Amino acids: CAGTLGGPFFNYGYTF.

The chain links TRBV9 to TRBJ2-7, with TRBD2 matching 8 bases. Germline V lookup: CDR1 SGDLS, CDR2 YYNGEE. CDR3 length: 17 amino acids. J was trimmed by 0 bases and V by 4 bases; bases with no gene match: 12. In DNA form, the CDR3 reads TGTGCCAGCAGCCCGAATACTACTAGCGGCTTCTCCTACGAGCAGTACTTC. Translated: CASSPNTTSGFSYEQYF.

V gene TRBV25-1 combines with J gene TRBJ1-3; D gene uncertain. V was pared by 1 base and J by 1 base, with 8 bases between. The CDR3 consists of 15 residues. Germline loops: CDR1 MGHDK, CDR2 SYGVNS. The CDR3 reads CASSESIASGNTIYF. DNA of the CDR3: TGTGCCAGCAGTGAATCAATTGCGTCTGGAAACACCATATATTTT.

This sequence joins TRBV5-5 and TRBJ2-3; the D gene is possibly TRBD1 (6 bases). V was shortened by 4 bases and J by 0 bases, with 9 bases between the two germline ends. The CDR3 sequence is 14 residues long. Germline values: CDR1 SGHKS, CDR2 YYEKEE (reference sequence). In DNA, the CDR3 is TGTGCCAGCAGCGTGGACAGTAGCACAGATACGCAGTATTTT. Amino acids: CASSVDSSTDTQYF.

On this clone: One junction end does not reproduce the germline sequence, and a read error may be involved. In the same sample, other DNA sequences code for this CDR3. The V call is TRBV30, the J call TRBJ1-2; D unclear. Germline V gene lookup returns CDR1 GTSNPN and CDR2 SVGIG (reference sequence). The CDR3 loop spans 12 amino acids. Written as DNA, the CDR3 is TGTGCCTGGAGTGTACGAGACTACGGCTACACCTTC. Translated, it gives CAWSVRDYGYTF.

The J gene is TRBJ1-1, the V gene TRBV29-1; weak D call: TRBD1 (5 bases). The CDR3 covers 14 residues. Trimming left V 5 bases short and J 5 bases short, with 18 bases between. Germline-derived CDR1 and CDR2 are SQVTM and ANQGSEA. CDR3 in amino acids: CSVQAQGGGTEAFF. The CDR3 coding sequence is TGCAGCGTTCAAGCCCAGGGCGGGGGGACTGAAGCTTTCTTT. Looking up the rest from reference TRBV29-1 and TRBJ1-1 gives the full variable domain: SAVISQKPSRDICQRGTSLTIQCQVDSQVTMMFWYRQQPGQSLTLIATANQGSEATYESGFVIDKFPISRPNLTFSTLTVSNMSPEDSSIYLCSVQAQGGGTEAFFGQGTRLTVV.

This clone came up a few times. Its ends do not fully match the called genes, so a read error is possible. This chain joins TRBV9 and TRBJ2-3; TRBD1 agrees at 9 bases. Germline V gives CDR1 SGDLS, CDR2 YYNGEE. This CDR3 spans 12 amino acids. CDR3 DNA sequence: TGTGCCAGCAGCGTCGGGACAGGGTTTTTGCATTTT. Its translation: CASSVGTGFLHF.

The chain is built from TRBV28 and TRBJ1-5; D is uncertain. The CDR3 consists of 12 residues. The germline gives CDR1 MDHEN, CDR2 SYDVKM. The ends were cut back, 7 bases at V and 6 bases at J, with 10 bases in the middle. The CDR3 region has the DNA TGTGCCAGCAATTTGCGGAGTCAGCCCCAGCATTTT. This codes for CASNLRSQPQHF.

The CDR3 sequence: CASSSYPGQGINEQFF. The DNA for the CDR3 is TGTGCCAGCAGCTCTTACCCGGGACAGGGAATCAATGAGCAGTTCTTC. The chain recombines TRBV5-5 with TRBJ2-1; 9 bases align to TRBD1. Germline trimming cut 3 bases from V and 6 bases from J; bases unmatched to any gene: 10. The CDR3 spans 16 residues. Germline V gives CDR1 SGHKS, CDR2 YYEKEE (reference sequence).

The chain uses TRBV9 and TRBJ2-3; 9 positions agree with TRBD1. V was pared by 4 bases and J by 4 bases, with 10 bases of the junction left unmatched. The length of the CDR3 is 16 residues. Germline V lookup: CDR1 SGDLS, CDR2 YYNGEE. This chain's CDR3 is CASSLGQGMVPDTQYF. In nucleotides, the CDR3 is TGTGCCAGCAGCCTAGGACAGGGGATGGTTCCAGATACGCAGTATTTT. The full variable domain, with the rest looked up from reference TRBV9 and TRBJ2-3, is DSGVTQTPKHLITATGQRVTLRCSPRSGDLSVYWYQQSLDQGLQFLIQYYNGEERAKGNILERFSAQQFPDLHSELNLSSLELGDSALYFCASSLGQGMVPDTQYFGPGTRLTVL.

This chain connects TRBV7-9 to TRBJ2-7, with D possibly TRBD1 on 6 matching bases. V was pared by 4 bases and J by 2 bases, with 12 bases between. The germline CDR1 and CDR2 sequences are SEHNR and FQNEAQ (reference sequence). This CDR3 has 14 residues. The CDR3 DNA follows: TGTGCCAGCAGCTCCACAGGGATAGCCTACGAGCAGTACTTC. Protein: CASSSTGIAYEQYF.

The chain carries TRBV7-9 and TRBJ1-4, with D uncertain. Trimming stripped 5 bases from V and 0 bases from J, with 10 bases between. Per the germline V gene, CDR1 is SEHNR and CDR2 is FQNEAQ (reference sequence). CDR3 length equals 15 residues. The CDR3 bases are TGTGCCAGCAGCCTCACCAGTGCAACTAATGAAAAACTGTTTTTT. Its protein is CASSLTSATNEKLFF.

This chain joins TRBV18 and TRBJ2-2; D might be TRBD2 (6 bases). This CDR3 is built from 15 residues. Germline V CDR1 and CDR2: KGHSH, LQKENI. With 0 bases removed from V and 1 base from J, the gap between germline ends came to 6 bases. The CDR3 bases are TGTGCCAGCTCACCACCTAGCGGGAACACCGGGGAGCTGTTTTTT. Translated: CASSPPSGNTGELFF.

The V gene is TRBV28, the J gene TRBJ1-3, with TRBD1 matching over 9 bases. The CDR3 length is 16 residues. Germline V gives CDR1 MDHEN, CDR2 SYDVKM. Trimming took 6 bases from V and 2 from J; bases not matched to a gene: 8. The CDR3: CASSLPQGAAGNTIYF. The CDR3 DNA is TGTGCCAGCAGCCTACCACAGGGGGCCGCTGGAAACACCATATATTTT.

The chain carries TRBV18 and TRBJ1-1; D remains ambiguous. The CDR3 is 14 amino acids. Germline values: CDR1 KGHSH, CDR2 LQKENI. V dropped 1 base and J dropped 3 bases, with 9 bases sitting between them. The DNA of the CDR3 is TGTGCCAGCTCACCACAATCCGGAGACACTGAAGCTTTCTTT. It specifies CASSPQSGDTEAFF.

The gene calls are TRBV29-1 and TRBJ2-2, with TRBD1 as a possible D gene (6 bases). This CDR3 comprises 16 residues. V gave up 5 bases and J gave up 1 base, with 17 bases separating them. Germline loops: CDR1 SQVTM, CDR2 ANQGSEA. CDR3 residues: CSVLVSGTMNTGELFF. CDR3 bases: TGCAGCGTTCTCGTTTCCGGGACAATGAACACCGGGGAGCTGTTTTTT.

The chain carries TRBV4-2 and TRBJ1-4; TRBD1 matches 10 bases. There are 16 residues in the CDR3. V was clipped by 4 bases and J by 7 bases; unmatched bases: 9. Germline values: CDR1 LGHNA, CDR2 YNFKEQ. In DNA, the CDR3 is TGTGCCAGCAGCCGCCGAGACAGGGGGCGGAGTGAAAAACTGTTTTTT. Amino acid sequence: CASSRRDRGRSEKLFF.

V usage is TRBV7-2 and J usage is TRBJ1-6; 7 bases match TRBD1. V lost 1 base to trimming and J lost 9 bases; unmatched junction nucleotides: 6. From germline, CDR1 is SGHTA and CDR2 FQGNSA. CDR3 length equals 15 residues. The CDR3 DNA follows: TGTGCCAGCAGCTTAGATAAGGGGGCATCTTCACCCCTCCACTTT. Its protein is CASSLDKGASSPLHF.

The rearrangement uses TRBV14 and TRBJ2-1, with D possibly TRBD1 on 5 matching bases. Germline V gene sequence: CDR1 SGHDN, CDR2 FVKESK. With 4 bases removed from V and 7 bases from J, the gap between germline ends came to 11 bases. CDR3 size: 13 residues. The CDR3 sequence: CASSRLTGNEQFF. The CDR3 region has the DNA TGTGCCAGCAGCCGATTAACAGGAAATGAGCAGTTCTTC.

The chain combines TRBV30 with TRBJ2-7, with 7 bases that match TRBD1. Unmatched junction bases numbered 12, after V lost 5 bases and J lost 5 bases. CDR3 length: 14 residues. Per the germline V gene, CDR1 is GTSNPN and CDR2 is SVGIG (reference sequence). The DNA for the CDR3 is TGTGCCTGGGGTACGACAGGGATCTTCCACGAGCAGTACTTC. It yields the protein CAWGTTGIFHEQYF.

This clone was counted a few times. This sequence joins TRBV27 and TRBJ1-4; D gene unclear. This CDR3 has 15 amino acids. Germline lookup yields CDR1 MNHEY and CDR2 SMNVEV (reference sequence). V was clipped by 0 bases and J by 8 bases, with 13 bases between them. CDR3 bases: TGTGCCAGCAGTTTATCGGGCAACCAGGCGGAAAAACTGTTTTTT. Translating it yields CASSLSGNQAEKLFF.

The gene calls are TRBV30 and TRBJ2-1; maybe TRBD1 (6 bases). The CDR3 has 15 amino acids. The germline V gene encodes CDR1 GTSNPN and CDR2 SVGIG (reference sequence). V lost 1 base, J lost 0 bases, and 10 bases lay in between. CDR3 in amino acids: CAWSADRSSYNEQFF. The CDR3 bases are TGTGCCTGGAGTGCAGACAGGAGCTCCTACAATGAGCAGTTCTTC.

J is TRBJ1-1 and V is TRBV5-5; TRBD1 matches at 7 bases. Germline trimming cut 5 bases from V and 3 bases from J; bases unmatched to any gene: 1. This CDR3 contains 12 residues. The V gene's germline CDR1 is SGHKS and CDR2 YYEKEE (reference sequence). CDR3 protein: CASSQGDTEAFF. CDR3 in DNA: TGTGCCAGCAGTCAGGGGGACACTGAAGCTTTCTTT.

The rearrangement uses TRBV30 and TRBJ1-5, with 8 bases that match TRBD1. The CDR3 has 13 amino acids. The junction had 2 bases not matched to a gene; V was cut back by 3 bases and J by 4 bases. Germline CDR1 and CDR2: GTSNPN and SVGIG (reference sequence). The CDR3 spells CAWSRQGNQPQHF. The CDR3 region has the DNA TGTGCCTGGAGCCGACAGGGGAATCAGCCCCAGCATTTT.

A single count supports this clone. This chain connects TRBV3-1 (or the pseudogene TRBV3-2) to TRBJ1-5; a possible D gene is TRBD1 (5 bases). The germline V gene encodes CDR1 LGHDT and CDR2 YNNKEL (reference sequence). This CDR3 is 14 amino acids long. The V end lost 1 base, the J end lost 7 bases, and 11 bases lay between the germline ends. The DNA of the CDR3 is TGTGCCAGCAGCCAAGGGTGGGGGGGACAGCCCCAGCATTTT. This sequence encodes CASSQGWGGQPQHF.

J is TRBJ2-5 and V is TRBV6-5; 10 nucleotides line up with TRBD1. Per the germline V gene, CDR1 is MNHEY and CDR2 is SVGAGI. The trim removed 3 bases at V and 5 bases at J, leaving 9 bases unmatched. This CDR3 contains 16 residues. In DNA form, the CDR3 reads TGTGCCAGCAGTTATGGGGGCAGGGGACAGGGGGAGACCCAGTACTTC. Translated: CASSYGGRGQGETQYF.

V gene TRBV5-5 combines with J gene TRBJ2-7, with 7 bases lining up with TRBD1. Germline CDR1 SGHKS, CDR2 YYEKEE (reference sequence). The CDR3 is made up of 14 amino acids. Losses at the gene ends were 0 bases for V and 2 bases for J; bases not matched to a gene: 2. This chain's CDR3 is CASSLDRGTYEQYF. CDR3 DNA sequence: TGTGCCAGCAGCTTGGACAGGGGCACCTACGAGCAGTACTTC.